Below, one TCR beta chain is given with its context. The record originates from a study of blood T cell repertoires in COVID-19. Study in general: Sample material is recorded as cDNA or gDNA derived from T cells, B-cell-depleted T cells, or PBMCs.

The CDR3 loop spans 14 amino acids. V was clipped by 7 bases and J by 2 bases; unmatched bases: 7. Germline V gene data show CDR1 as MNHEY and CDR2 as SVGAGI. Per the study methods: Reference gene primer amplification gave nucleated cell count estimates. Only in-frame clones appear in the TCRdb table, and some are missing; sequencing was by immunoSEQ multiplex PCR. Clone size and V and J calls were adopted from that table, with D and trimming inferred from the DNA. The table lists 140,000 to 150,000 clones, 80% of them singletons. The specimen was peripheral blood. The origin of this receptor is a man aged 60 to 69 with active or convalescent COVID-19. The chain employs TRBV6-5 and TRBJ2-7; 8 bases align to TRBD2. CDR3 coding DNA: TGTGCCAGCAACGGATCGGGGGGGCCCTACGAGCAGTACTTC. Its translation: CASNGSGGPYEQYF.